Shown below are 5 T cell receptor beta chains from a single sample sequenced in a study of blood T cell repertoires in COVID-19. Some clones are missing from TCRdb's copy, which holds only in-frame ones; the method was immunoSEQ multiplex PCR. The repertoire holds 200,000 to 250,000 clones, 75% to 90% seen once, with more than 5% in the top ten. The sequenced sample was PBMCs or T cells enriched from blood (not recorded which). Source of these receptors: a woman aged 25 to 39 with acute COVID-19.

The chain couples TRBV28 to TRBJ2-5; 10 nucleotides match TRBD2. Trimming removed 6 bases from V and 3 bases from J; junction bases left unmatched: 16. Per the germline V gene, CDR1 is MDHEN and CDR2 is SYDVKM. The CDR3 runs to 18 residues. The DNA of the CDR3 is TGTGCCAGCAGCCCAAGCCTCGGAAGCGGGGGGGCCGAAGAGACCCAGTACTTC. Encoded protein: CASSPSLGSGGAEETQYF.

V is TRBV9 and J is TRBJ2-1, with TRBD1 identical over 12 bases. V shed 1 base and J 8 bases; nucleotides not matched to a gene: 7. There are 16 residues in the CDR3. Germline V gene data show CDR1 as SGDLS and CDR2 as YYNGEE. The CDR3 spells CASSVTGTGGRDEQFF. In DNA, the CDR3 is TGTGCCAGCAGCGTAACCGGGACAGGGGGCAGGGATGAGCAGTTCTTC. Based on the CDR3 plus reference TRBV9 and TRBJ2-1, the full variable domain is DSGVTQTPKHLITATGQRVTLRCSPRSGDLSVYWYQQSLDQGLQFLIQYYNGEERAKGNILERFSAQQFPDLHSELNLSSLELGDSALYFCASSVTGTGGRDEQFFGPGTRLTVL.

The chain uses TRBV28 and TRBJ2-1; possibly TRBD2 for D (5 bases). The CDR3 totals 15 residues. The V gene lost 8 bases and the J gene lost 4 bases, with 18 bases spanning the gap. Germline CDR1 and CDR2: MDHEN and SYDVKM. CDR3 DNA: TGTGCCAGCCTTAACTCGAGGGTAACGTACAATGAGCAGTTCTTC. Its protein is CASLNSRVTYNEQFF.

The CDR3: CASSLWIGADKNTEAFF. In nucleotides, the CDR3 is TGTGCCAGCAGTTTATGGATAGGGGCGGATAAGAACACTGAAGCTTTCTTT. This chain joins TRBV27 and TRBJ1-1; D might be TRBD1 (5 bases). Trimming shortened V by 1 base and J by 1 base, and 16 bases separated the two germline ends. The CDR3 is 17 amino acids. Looked up from germline, CDR1 is MNHEY and CDR2 is SMNVEV (reference sequence).

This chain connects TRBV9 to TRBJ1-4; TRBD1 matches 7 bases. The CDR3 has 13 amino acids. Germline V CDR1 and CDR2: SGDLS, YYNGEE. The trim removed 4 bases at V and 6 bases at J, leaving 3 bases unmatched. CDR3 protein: CASSSGQDEKLFF. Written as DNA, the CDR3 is TGTGCCAGCAGCTCAGGACAGGATGAAAAACTGTTTTTT.